This TCR beta chain is from a study of CXCR3-negative and CXCR3-positive naive CD8 T cells. Study summary: With about 1.5 +/- 0.3 million reads per library, the TRB reads numbered around 130 million in total.

The CDR3 contains 13 residues. Germline CDR1 reads SGDLS; CDR2 reads YYNGEE. Comments on this clonotype: Its matching antigen is unknown.

Notes on the study in general: Naive subsets displayed similar surface CD5, and TCR strength was inferred from TRB CDR3 properties. CXCR3-positive naive cells carried more hydrophobic TRB CDR3s than CXCR3-negative ones. Memory cells diverged, while naive CXCR3-positive and CXCR3-negative cells had similar TRBV-TRBJ usage.

The TRB libraries of cDNA were built by UMI-labeled 5' RACE. After re-calling the 5' RACE reads, TCRdb lists one entry per CDR3 protein, DNA absent. The record lists approximately 120,000 distinct CDR3 sequences, of which the ten most abundant hold roughly 0.35%. The chain employs TRBV9 and TRBJ2-1; lacking DNA, the TRBD2 call made by TCRdb goes unchecked. The specimen sequenced was naive CXCR3+ CD8+ T cells from blood. Subset noted: CD45RO-CCR7+CD27+CD95- naive CD8+ T cells expressing CXCR3 (TNR3+). The TCR was taken from a human donor in good health. Some clones in this sample may be carry-over from other donors' samples. The CDR3 sequence is CASSPGARQEQFF.